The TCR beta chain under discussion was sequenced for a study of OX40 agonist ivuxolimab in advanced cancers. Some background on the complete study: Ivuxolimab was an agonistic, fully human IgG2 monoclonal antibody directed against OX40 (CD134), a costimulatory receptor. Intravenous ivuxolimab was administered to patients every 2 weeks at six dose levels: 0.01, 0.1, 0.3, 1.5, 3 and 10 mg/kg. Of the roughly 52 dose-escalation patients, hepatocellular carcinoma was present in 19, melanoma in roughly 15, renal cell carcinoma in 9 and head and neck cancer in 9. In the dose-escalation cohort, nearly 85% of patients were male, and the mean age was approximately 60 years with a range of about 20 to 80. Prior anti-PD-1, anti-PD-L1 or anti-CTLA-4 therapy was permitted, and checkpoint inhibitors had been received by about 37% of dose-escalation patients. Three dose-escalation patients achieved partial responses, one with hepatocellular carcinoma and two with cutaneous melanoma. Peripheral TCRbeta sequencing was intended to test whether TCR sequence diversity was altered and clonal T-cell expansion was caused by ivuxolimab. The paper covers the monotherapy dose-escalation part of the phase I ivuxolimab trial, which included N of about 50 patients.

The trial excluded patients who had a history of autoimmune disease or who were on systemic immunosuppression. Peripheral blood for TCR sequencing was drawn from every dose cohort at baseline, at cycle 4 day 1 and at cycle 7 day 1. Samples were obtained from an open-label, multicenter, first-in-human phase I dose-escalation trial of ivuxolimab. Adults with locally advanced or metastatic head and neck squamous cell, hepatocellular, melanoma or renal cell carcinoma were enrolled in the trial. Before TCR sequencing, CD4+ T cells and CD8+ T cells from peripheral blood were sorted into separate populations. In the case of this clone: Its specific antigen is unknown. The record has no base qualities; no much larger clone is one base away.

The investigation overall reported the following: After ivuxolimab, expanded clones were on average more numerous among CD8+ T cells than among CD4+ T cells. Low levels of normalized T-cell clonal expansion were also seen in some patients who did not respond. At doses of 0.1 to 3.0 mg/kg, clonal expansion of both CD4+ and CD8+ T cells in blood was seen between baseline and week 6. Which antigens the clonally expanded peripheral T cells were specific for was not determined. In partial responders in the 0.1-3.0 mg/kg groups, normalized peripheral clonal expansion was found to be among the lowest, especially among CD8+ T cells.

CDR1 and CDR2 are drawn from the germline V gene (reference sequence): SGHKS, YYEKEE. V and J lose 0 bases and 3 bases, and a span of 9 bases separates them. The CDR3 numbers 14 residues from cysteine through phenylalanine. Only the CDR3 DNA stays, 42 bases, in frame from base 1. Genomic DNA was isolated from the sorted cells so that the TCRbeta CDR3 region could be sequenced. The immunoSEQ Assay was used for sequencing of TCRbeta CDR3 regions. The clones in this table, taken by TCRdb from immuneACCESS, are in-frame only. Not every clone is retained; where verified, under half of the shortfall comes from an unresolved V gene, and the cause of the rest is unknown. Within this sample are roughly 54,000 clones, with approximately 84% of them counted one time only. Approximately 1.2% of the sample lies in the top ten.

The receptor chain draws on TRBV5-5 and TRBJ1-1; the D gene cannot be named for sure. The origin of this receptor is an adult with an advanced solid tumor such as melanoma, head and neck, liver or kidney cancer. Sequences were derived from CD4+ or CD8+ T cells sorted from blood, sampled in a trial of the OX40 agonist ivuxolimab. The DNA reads TGTGCCAGCAGCTTGGGCAGGTATGACACTGAAGCTTTCTTT. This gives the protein CASSLGRYDTEAFF.